Listed below are T cell receptor beta chains from one sample, sequenced in a study of T cell responses to AZD1222 COVID-19 vaccine. The assay was immunoSEQ multiplex PCR, and TCRdb's table has in-frame clones only and misses some. This sample has under 300,000 clones; 80% to 95% occur once, and the top ten carry around 0.58%. This material consisted of peripheral blood, taken on day 0 of AZD1222 vaccination. The source of these receptors is an adult in good health. The CDR3 runs from the conserved cysteine through the conserved F or W. D genes are given only for firm matches. The size entry is marked missing in some rows and otherwise reads once, few, many or a size class.

NA NA TRBJ1-5 TRBV28 TGTGCCAGCAATTCTAATCAGCCCCAGCATTTT CASNSNQPQHF
NA NA TRBJ2-7 TRBV29-1 TGCAGCGTTGGGCAGACCTACGAGCAGTACTTC CSVGQTYEQYF
NA TRBD1 TRBJ2-7 TRBV6-1 TGTGCCAGCAGTGAAGCAGGGTTCGCGGGACAGGGAATCTTC CASSEAGFAGQGIF
NA TRBD1 TRBJ2-7 TRBV28 TGTGCCAGCAGTTCGGGACAGGTCCCCCGGGACGAGCAGTACTTC CASSSGQVPRDEQYF
NA NA TRBJ1-4 TRBV10-1 TGCGCCAGCAGTGATAACACAGCTGAACCAGGGACTAATGAAAAACTGTTTTTT CASSDNTAEPGTNEKLFF
NA NA TRBJ2-7 TRBV5-1 TGCGCCAGCAGCTTGGGGGGGGCCTTGGCCTACGAGCAGTACTTC CASSLGGALAYEQYF
NA NA TRBJ2-7 TRBV5-4 TGTGCCAGCAGCCCAGACAGAAGCTACGAGCAGTACTTC CASSPDRSYEQYF
NA NA TRBJ1-6 TRBV28 TGTGCCAGCAGGATAAATAATTCACCCCTCCACTTT CASRINNSPLHF
NA NA TRBJ1-4 TRBV6-5 TGTGCCAGCAGGTTTAATGAAAAACTGTTTTTT CASRFNEKLFF
NA NA TRBJ2-2 TRBV5-4 TGTGCCAGCAGCTTGGTTAGGTCTGGGACCGGGGAGCTGTTTTTT CASSLVRSGTGELFF
NA NA TRBJ2-3 TRBV2 TGTGCCAGCAGTGAAACAGATACGCAGTATTTT CASSETDTQYF
NA TRBD2 TRBJ2-2 TRBV27 TGTGCCAGCAGTTTCGGGACTAGCAGCGCCGGGGAGCTGTTTTTT CASSFGTSSAGELFF
NA NA TRBJ1-4 TRBV25-1 TGTGCCACCACTTCTAGGGTTAATGAAAAACTGTTTTTT CATTSRVNEKLFF
NA NA TRBJ2-3 TRBV27 TGTGCCAGCAGACAACCGGGACCACAGGGAACGCAGTATTTT CASRQPGPQGTQYF
once NA TRBJ1-2 TRBV2 TGTGCCAGCAGGCGGATGGCCGATGGCTACACCTTC CASRRMADGYTF
NA TRBD1 TRBJ1-2 TRBV6-1 TGTGCCAGCAGTGGACAGGGCCGAACCCCTAACTATGGCTACACCTTC CASSGQGRTPNYGYTF
NA TRBD1 TRBJ1-1 TRBV7-2 TGTGCCAGCAGACGACAGGGAGGCACTGAAGCTTTCTTT CASRRQGGTEAFF
NA NA TRBJ1-6 TRBV5-1 TGCGCCAGCAGAGAGGGGCATAATTCACCCCTCCACTTT CASREGHNSPLHF